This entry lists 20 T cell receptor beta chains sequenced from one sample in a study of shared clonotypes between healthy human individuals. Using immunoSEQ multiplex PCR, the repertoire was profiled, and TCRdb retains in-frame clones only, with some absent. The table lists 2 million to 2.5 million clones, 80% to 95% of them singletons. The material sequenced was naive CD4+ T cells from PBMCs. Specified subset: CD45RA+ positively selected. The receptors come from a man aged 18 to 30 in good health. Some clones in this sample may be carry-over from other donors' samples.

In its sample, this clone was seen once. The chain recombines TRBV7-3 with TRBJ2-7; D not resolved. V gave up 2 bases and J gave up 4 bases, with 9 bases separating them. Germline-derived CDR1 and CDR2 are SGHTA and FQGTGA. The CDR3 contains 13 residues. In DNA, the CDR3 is TGTGCCAGCAGCTTAGGCGTGGGGTACGAGCAGTACTTC. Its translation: CASSLGVGYEQYF.

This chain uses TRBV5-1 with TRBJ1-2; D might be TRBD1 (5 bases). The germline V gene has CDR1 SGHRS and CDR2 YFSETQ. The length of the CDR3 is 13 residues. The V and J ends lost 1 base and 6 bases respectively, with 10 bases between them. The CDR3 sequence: CASSLQGEDGYTF. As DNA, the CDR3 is TGCGCCAGCAGCTTGCAGGGTGAAGATGGCTACACCTTC.

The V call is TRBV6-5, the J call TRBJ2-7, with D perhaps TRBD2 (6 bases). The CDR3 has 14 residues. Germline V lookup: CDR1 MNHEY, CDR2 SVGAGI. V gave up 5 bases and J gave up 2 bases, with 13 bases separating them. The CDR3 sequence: CASSLEPGAYEQYF. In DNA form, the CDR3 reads TGTGCCAGCAGTCTTGAGCCGGGAGCCTACGAGCAGTACTTC.

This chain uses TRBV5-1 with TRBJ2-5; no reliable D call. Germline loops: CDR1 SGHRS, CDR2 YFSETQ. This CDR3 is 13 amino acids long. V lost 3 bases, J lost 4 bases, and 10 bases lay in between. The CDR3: CASSSELPETQYF. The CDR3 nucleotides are TGCGCCAGCAGCTCGGAGCTTCCAGAGACCCAGTACTTC.

The CDR3 loop reads CAWSDNEETQYF. CDR3 sequence (DNA): TGTGCCTGGAGTGACAACGAAGAGACCCAGTACTTC. The V call is TRBV30, the J call TRBJ2-5, with D unclear. This CDR3 comprises 12 residues. The V gene's germline CDR1 is GTSNPN and CDR2 SVGIG (reference sequence). V was pared by 1 base and J by 3 bases, with 6 bases between.

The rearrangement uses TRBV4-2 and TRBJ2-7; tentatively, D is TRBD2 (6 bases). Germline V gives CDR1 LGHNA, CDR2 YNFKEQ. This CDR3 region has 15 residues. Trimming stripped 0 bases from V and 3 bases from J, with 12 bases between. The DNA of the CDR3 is TGTGCCAGCAGCCAAGAAGGGCGGGGTGACTACGAGCAGTACTTC. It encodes CASSQEGRGDYEQYF.

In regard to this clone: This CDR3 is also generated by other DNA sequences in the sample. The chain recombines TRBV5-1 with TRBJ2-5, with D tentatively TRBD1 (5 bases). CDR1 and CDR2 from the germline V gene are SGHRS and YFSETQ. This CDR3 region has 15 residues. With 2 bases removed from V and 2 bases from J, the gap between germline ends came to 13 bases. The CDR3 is CASSFSPAGQETQYF. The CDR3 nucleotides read TGCGCCAGCAGCTTTTCCCCGGCAGGGCAAGAGACCCAGTACTTC.

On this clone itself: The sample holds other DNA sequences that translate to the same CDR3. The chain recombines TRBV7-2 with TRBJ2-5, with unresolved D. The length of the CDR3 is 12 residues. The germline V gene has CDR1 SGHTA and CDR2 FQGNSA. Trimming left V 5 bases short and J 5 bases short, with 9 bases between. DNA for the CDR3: TGTGCCAGCAGCCCGTCCCAGGAGACCCAGTACTTC. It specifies CASSPSQETQYF.

CDR3 nucleotides: TGTGCCAGCAGTCCAGACTGGAGCACAGATACGCAGTATTTT. It yields the protein CASSPDWSTDTQYF. The chain combines TRBV6-5 with TRBJ2-3; D call uncertain. Trimming cost V 5 bases and J 0 bases, with 9 bases left between them. CDR1 MNHEY and CDR2 SVGAGI come from the germline V gene. The CDR3 runs to 14 residues.

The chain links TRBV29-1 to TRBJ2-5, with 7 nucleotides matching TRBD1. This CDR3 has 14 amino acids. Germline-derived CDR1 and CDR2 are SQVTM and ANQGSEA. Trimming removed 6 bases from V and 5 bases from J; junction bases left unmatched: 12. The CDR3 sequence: CSVDERGRGETQYF. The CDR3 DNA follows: TGCAGCGTGGATGAGAGGGGGCGCGGGGAGACCCAGTACTTC.

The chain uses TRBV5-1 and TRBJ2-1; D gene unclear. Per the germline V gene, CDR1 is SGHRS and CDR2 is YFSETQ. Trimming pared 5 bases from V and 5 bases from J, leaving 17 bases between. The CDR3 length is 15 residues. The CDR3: CASRSTSRPNNEQFF. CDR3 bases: TGCGCCAGCAGATCTACGAGTCGTCCCAACAATGAGCAGTTCTTC.

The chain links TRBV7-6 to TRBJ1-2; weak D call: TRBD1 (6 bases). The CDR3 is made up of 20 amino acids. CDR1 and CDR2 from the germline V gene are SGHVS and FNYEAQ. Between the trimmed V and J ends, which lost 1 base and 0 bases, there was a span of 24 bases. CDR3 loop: CASSLVLGTQNPSANYGYTF. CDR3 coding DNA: TGTGCCAGCAGCTTAGTCTTGGGGACACAAAATCCATCAGCTAACTATGGCTACACCTTC.

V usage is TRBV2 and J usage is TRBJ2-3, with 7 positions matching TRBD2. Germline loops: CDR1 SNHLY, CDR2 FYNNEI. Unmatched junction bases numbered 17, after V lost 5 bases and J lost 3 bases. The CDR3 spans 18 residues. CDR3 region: CASSRNLVGGSGTDTQYF. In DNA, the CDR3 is TGTGCCAGCAGTCGTAACCTAGTGGGCGGGAGTGGGACAGATACGCAGTATTTT.

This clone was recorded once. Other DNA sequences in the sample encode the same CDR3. The CDR3 nucleotides are TGTGCCAGCTCCCTGGGGGGGATCTACGAGCAGTACTTC. Translation: CASSLGGIYEQYF. This chain links TRBV7-9 with TRBJ2-7; 7 bases are a match to TRBD2. V gave up 8 bases and J gave up 3 bases; unmatched junction bases: 7. Germline V gene lookup returns CDR1 SEHNR and CDR2 FQNEAQ (reference sequence). This CDR3 region has 13 residues. Drawing the rest from reference TRBV7-9 and TRBJ2-7, the complete variable domain is DTGVSQNPRHKITKRGQNVTFRCDPISEHNRLYWYRQTLGQGPEFLTYFQNEAQLEKSRLLSDRFSAERPKGSFSTLEIQRTEQGDSAMYLCASSLGGIYEQYFGPGTRLTVT.

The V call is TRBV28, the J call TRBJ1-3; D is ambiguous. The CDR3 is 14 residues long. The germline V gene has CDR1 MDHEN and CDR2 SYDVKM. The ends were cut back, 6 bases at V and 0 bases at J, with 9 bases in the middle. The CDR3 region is CASRPQYSGNTIYF. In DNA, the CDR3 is TGTGCCAGCAGACCGCAGTACTCTGGAAACACCATATATTTT.

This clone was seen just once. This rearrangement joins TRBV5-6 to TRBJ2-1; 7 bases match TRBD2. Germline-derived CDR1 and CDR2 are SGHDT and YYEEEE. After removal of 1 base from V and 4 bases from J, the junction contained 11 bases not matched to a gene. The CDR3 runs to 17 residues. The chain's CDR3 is CASSLFSAGVQYNEQFF. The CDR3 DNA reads TGTGCCAGCAGCTTGTTTAGTGCGGGAGTTCAGTACAATGAGCAGTTCTTC.

DNA for the CDR3: TGCGCCAGCAGCAAGGGACTAGCGGGCGGGGATGAGCAGTTCTTC. It translates to CASSKGLAGGDEQFF. The chain uses TRBV5-1 and TRBJ2-1; the match to TRBD2 covers 12 bases. CDR1 and CDR2 (germline): SGHRS, YFSETQ. This CDR3 region has 15 residues. J lost 8 bases, V lost 4 bases, and 7 bases had no gene match.

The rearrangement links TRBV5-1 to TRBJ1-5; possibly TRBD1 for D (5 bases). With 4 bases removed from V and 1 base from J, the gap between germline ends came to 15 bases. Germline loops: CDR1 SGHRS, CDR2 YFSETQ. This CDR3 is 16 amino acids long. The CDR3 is CASSPGGAGSNQPQHF. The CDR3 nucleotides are TGCGCCAGCAGCCCGGGAGGGGCAGGGAGCAATCAGCCCCAGCATTTT.

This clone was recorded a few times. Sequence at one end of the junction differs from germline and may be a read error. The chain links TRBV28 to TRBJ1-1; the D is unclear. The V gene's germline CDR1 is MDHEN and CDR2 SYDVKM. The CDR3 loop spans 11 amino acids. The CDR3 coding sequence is TGTGCCAGCAGCACCGTGGGAGGCAAAAACTTT. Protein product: CASSTVGGKNF.

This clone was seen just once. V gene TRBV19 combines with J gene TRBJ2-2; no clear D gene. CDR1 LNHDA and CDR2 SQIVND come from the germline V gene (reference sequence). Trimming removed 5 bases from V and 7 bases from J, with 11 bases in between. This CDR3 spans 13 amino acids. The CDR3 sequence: CASSPQFVGELFF. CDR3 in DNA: TGTGCCAGTAGTCCCCAATTTGTCGGGGAGCTGTTTTTT.